Listed below are T cell receptor beta chains from one sample, sequenced in a study of response to subunit inactivated influenza vaccine. Using its own MiXCR run on the RT-PCR reads, TCRdb lists one record per CDR3 protein. The profile covers around 540,000 distinct CDR3 sequences, with about an eighth appearing a single time and about a tenth taken by the ten largest. This material consisted of PBMCs from blood, taken on the day of vaccination. These receptors were taken from a man over 45 who received an inactivated influenza vaccine. CDR3s include the opening cysteine and the closing phenylalanine or tryptophan. D genes are given only for firm matches. Only part of the rows carry a size: once, few, many, or a class if the clone is expanded.

d_gene: -; len: 17; abundance: many; v_gene: TRBV4-1; j_gene: TRBJ1-3; CDR3aa: CASSQEDVIRGGNTIYF; CDR3nt: TGCGCCAGCAGCCAAGAGGACGTTATCCGGGGTGGAAACACCATATATTTT
d_gene: -; len: 14; abundance: -; v_gene: TRBV7-7; j_gene: TRBJ2-2; CDR3aa: CASSEGRNTGELFF; CDR3nt: TGTGCCAGCAGCGAGGGACGGAACACCGGGGAGCTGTTTTTT
d_gene: -; len: 12; abundance: -; v_gene: TRBV29-1; j_gene: TRBJ2-4; CDR3aa: CSVQRVGGVQYF; CDR3nt: TGCAGCGTTCAGAGGGTCGGGGGCGTTCAGTACTTC
d_gene: TRBD2; len: 16; abundance: -; v_gene: TRBV27; j_gene: TRBJ2-1; CDR3aa: CASSLIGTSGANEQFF; CDR3nt: TGTGCCAGCAGTTTAATAGGGACTAGCGGGGCAAATGAGCAGTTCTTC
d_gene: -; len: 16; abundance: -; v_gene: TRBV20-1; j_gene: TRBJ2-2; CDR3aa: CSARDIRESNTGELFF; CDR3nt: TGCAGTGCTAGAGATATTCGCGAGTCGAACACCGGGGAGCTGTTTTTT
d_gene: -; len: 14; abundance: few; v_gene: TRBV12-3/TRBV12-4; j_gene: TRBJ1-2; CDR3aa: CASSLVGRGYGYTF; CDR3nt: TGTGCCAGCAGTTTAGTAGGCAGGGGCTATGGCTACACCTTC
d_gene: -; len: 15; abundance: few; v_gene: TRBV4-3; j_gene: TRBJ2-2; CDR3aa: CASSQRSAFTGELFF; CDR3nt: TGCGCCAGCAGCCAAAGATCGGCGTTCACCGGGGAGCTGTTTTTT
d_gene: -; len: 13; abundance: -; v_gene: TRBV12-3/TRBV12-4; j_gene: TRBJ1-1; CDR3aa: CASSRASNTEAFF; CDR3nt: TGTGCCAGCAGTCGGGCCTCGAACACTGAAGCTTTCTTT
d_gene: -; len: 12; abundance: -; v_gene: TRBV7-8; j_gene: TRBJ2-7; CDR3aa: CASSLPDYEQYF; CDR3nt: TGTGCCAGCAGCCTACCAGACTACGAGCAGTACTTC
d_gene: TRBD2; len: 16; abundance: few; v_gene: TRBV7-7; j_gene: TRBJ2-1; CDR3aa: CASSLGLAGGIDEQFF; CDR3nt: TGTGCTAGCAGCCTGGGACTAGCGGGGGGGATCGATGAGCAGTTCTTC
d_gene: TRBD2; len: 15; abundance: -; v_gene: TRBV6-2/TRBV6-3; j_gene: TRBJ2-1; CDR3aa: CASSYILAGFNEQFF; CDR3nt: TGTGCCAGCAGTTACATTCTAGCGGGATTCAATGAGCAGTTCTTC
d_gene: TRBD2; len: 18; abundance: few; v_gene: TRBV27; j_gene: TRBJ2-6; CDR3aa: CASSLVAGESSGANVLTF; CDR3nt: TGTGCCAGCAGTTTAGTTGCGGGGGAAAGCTCTGGGGCCAACGTCCTGACTTTC
d_gene: TRBD2; len: 17; abundance: few; v_gene: TRBV7-2; j_gene: TRBJ2-1; CDR3aa: CASSHASGGSPRNEQFF; CDR3nt: TGTGCCAGCAGCCACGCTAGCGGGGGCTCCCCTCGCAATGAGCAGTTCTTC
d_gene: TRBD1; len: 17; abundance: -; v_gene: TRBV12-3/TRBV12-4; j_gene: TRBJ1-1; CDR3aa: CASSFRQGGILLTEAFF; CDR3nt: TGTGCCAGCAGTTTCCGGCAGGGGGGGATTTTGCTCACTGAAGCTTTCTTT
d_gene: -; len: 16; abundance: -; v_gene: TRBV5-1; j_gene: TRBJ1-2; CDR3aa: CASSLNHGTGFYGYTF; CDR3nt: TGCGCCAGCAGCTTGAATCATGGGACGGGCTTCTATGGCTACACCTTC
d_gene: -; len: 15; abundance: many; v_gene: TRBV7-9; j_gene: TRBJ2-1; CDR3aa: CASSRPGSSYNEQFF; CDR3nt: TGTGCCAGCAGCCGACCTGGGAGCTCCTACAATGAGCAGTTCTTC
d_gene: -; len: 14; abundance: many; v_gene: TRBV7-2; j_gene: TRBJ2-7; CDR3aa: CASSFAGEGYEQYF; CDR3nt: TGTGCCAGCAGCTTTGCAGGGGAGGGATACGAGCAGTACTTC
d_gene: TRBD2; len: 16; abundance: few; v_gene: TRBV20-1; j_gene: TRBJ2-3; CDR3aa: CSAHSGTSGGADTQYF; CDR3nt: TGCAGTGCTCATTCCGGGACTAGCGGGGGCGCAGATACGCAGTATTTT
d_gene: -; len: 17; abundance: -; v_gene: TRBV15; j_gene: TRBJ2-1; CDR3aa: CATSSVPRDSSYNEQFF; CDR3nt: TGTGCCACCAGCAGTGTACCCCGGGATAGCTCCTACAATGAGCAGTTCTTC
d_gene: -; len: 16; abundance: -; v_gene: TRBV18; j_gene: TRBJ2-3; CDR3aa: CASSPTPGVSTDTQYF; CDR3nt: TGTGCCAGCTCACCAACGCCCGGGGTTAGCACAGATACGCAGTATTTT